This is a list of T cell receptor beta chains from one sample in a study of cytomegalovirus exposure and HLA in healthy donors. TCRdb's table, derived via immunoSEQ multiplex PCR, lists solely in-frame clones and lacks some. The sample records around 110,000 clones, around 78% being singletons. Sequenced material: PBMCs. The origin of the receptors is a man aged 25 to 40 in good health and CMV-seronegative. Both conserved end residues are part of each CDR3. Each record gives: J gene, V gene, clone size, D gene, CDR3 DNA, CDR3 protein. The D gene is left open where the match is weak. Where a row states a size, it is once, few, many or the class of an expanded clone; other rows omit it.

>TRBJ2-3|TRBV11-2|.|TRBD2
TGTGCCAGCAGCTCCCTCCCTGGGGGGGACACAGATACGCAGTATTTT
CASSSLPGGDTDTQYF
>TRBJ2-5|TRBV6-1|.|TRBD2
TGTGCCAGCAGAGTAGCGGGGGGGGCGGAAAAGACCCAGTACTTC
CASRVAGGAEKTQYF
>TRBJ2-1|TRBV6-5|.|.
TGTGCCAGCAGTTCCCGACTGATGAGCTCCTACAATGAGCAGTTCTTC
CASSSRLMSSYNEQFF
>TRBJ1-4|TRBV29-1|.|.
TGCAGCGTTGAAGATCGGGTGATACGGGAAAAACTGTTTTTT
CSVEDRVIREKLFF
>TRBJ2-1|TRBV7-3|few|TRBD2
TGTGCCAGCAGCCCTAACCCGGGACTACGCTACAATGGGCAGTTCTTC
CASSPNPGLRYNGQFF
>TRBJ1-5|TRBV6-5|once|TRBD1
TGTGCCAGCAGCCCAAGGGGGCGCGGGCAGCCCCAGCATTTT
CASSPRGRGQPQHF
>TRBJ1-6|TRBV28|.|.
TGTGCCAGCATCCAGAGGGAGTCCTATAATTCACCCCTCCACTTT
CASIQRESYNSPLHF
>TRBJ1-4|TRBV6-1|.|.
TGTGCCAGCTATACGAACGGGGGGGGTGAAAAACTGTTTTTT
CASYTNGGGEKLFF
>TRBJ1-2|TRBV5-1|few|TRBD1
TGCGCCAGCAGCTTGGGAAGACAGGGATATGGCTACACCTTC
CASSLGRQGYGYTF
>TRBJ1-5|TRBV30|.|.
TGTGCCTGGAGTATGACAGATAGCAATCAGCCCCAGCATTTT
CAWSMTDSNQPQHF
>TRBJ1-5|TRBV12-5|.|.
TGTGCTAGTGGCGAGGGAAGCTCGGCACTTCAGCCCCAGCATTTT
CASGEGSSALQPQHF
>TRBJ1-1|TRBV10-3|.|.
TGTGCCAGTCGACAGGAGAACACTGAAGCTTTCTTT
CASRQENTEAFF
>TRBJ2-7|TRBV7-9|.|TRBD1
TGTGCCAGCAGCTTAGCGCCCACAGGGGCTGGTTCCTACGAGCAGTACTTC
CASSLAPTGAGSYEQYF
>TRBJ2-5|TRBV15|.|.
TGTGCCACCAGCAGAGACCTCTTGGTTCGGGAGACCCAGTACTTC
CATSRDLLVRETQYF
>TRBJ1-5|TRBV6-1|once|.
TGTGCCAGCAGTGTCCGGGGGGGCGGGGGATATAGCAATCAGCCCCAGCATTTT
CASSVRGGGGYSNQPQHF
>TRBJ2-3|TRBV7-9|.|.
TGTGCCAGCAAGCAGGCGGGGACAGATACGCAGTATTTT
CASKQAGTDTQYF
>TRBJ2-2|TRBV11-2|few|.
TGTGCCAGCAGCGCACAACGTCCTGTCGGGGAGCTGTTTTTT
CASSAQRPVGELFF
>TRBJ2-7|TRBV5-4|.|TRBD2
TGTGCCAGCAGCTACGGGACTAGCGGGGGGTACGAGCAGTACTTC
CASSYGTSGGYEQYF
>TRBJ2-7|TRBV11-3|.|TRBD2
TGTGCCAGCAGCTTAGGAGCGGGGGGGCCTCACGAGCAGTACTTC
CASSLGAGGPHEQYF
>TRBJ2-7|TRBV6-6|.|.
TGTGCCAGCAGTTGGATTCGGGACGAGCAGTACTTC
CASSWIRDEQYF
>TRBJ1-1|TRBV6-1|few|.
TGTGCCAGCAGAACCCAGGGGTTTCCTGAAGCTTTCTTT
CASRTQGFPEAFF
>TRBJ1-6|TRBV19|.|.
TGTGCCAGTAGTACCAGAATACCCCCGCAGTCAGGACCCCTCCACTTT
CASSTRIPPQSGPLHF
>TRBJ2-3|TRBV5-1|.|TRBD2
TGCGCCAGCAGCTCGGGACTAGCGGGCCCAACAGATACGCAGTATTTT
CASSSGLAGPTDTQYF
>TRBJ2-7|TRBV19|.|TRBD1
TGTGCCAGTAGTTCATTGGGACAGGGGACCTACGAGCAGTACTTC
CASSSLGQGTYEQYF
>TRBJ2-3|TRBV19|.|TRBD1
TGTGCCAGTAGTTCCATCGACAGGGGGTCTGGAACAGATACGCAGTATTTT
CASSSIDRGSGTDTQYF
>TRBJ2-1|TRBV27|.|.
TGTGCCAGCAGTTTATCATATCCGGGGTTCGAGCAGTTCTTC
CASSLSYPGFEQFF
>TRBJ2-2|TRBV28|.|TRBD1
TGTGCCAGCAGGCCACTACTGACAGGGGAGTTCACCGGGGAGCTGTTTTTT
CASRPLLTGEFTGELFF
>TRBJ1-3|TRBV15|.|.
TGTGCCACCAGCAGAGTCCAGGCGATTGGAAACACCATATATTTT
CATSRVQAIGNTIYF
>TRBJ2-1|TRBV6-1|.|.
TGTGCCAGCAGTCGCGGGACCCCCCCCAATGAGCAGTTCTTC
CASSRGTPPNEQFF
>TRBJ2-7|TRBV5-8|.|TRBD1
TGTGCCAGCAGCCCCGGGACAGGGGTCTACGAGCAGTACTTC
CASSPGTGVYEQYF
>TRBJ2-7|TRBV28|.|.
TGTGCCAGCAGTTTCTCCCTCGACTACTACGAGCAGTACTTC
CASSFSLDYYEQYF
>TRBJ2-7|TRBV29-1|.|TRBD1
TGCAGCGCGACAGGGGGCGGAGGCAAGCAGTACTTC
CSATGGGGKQYF
>TRBJ2-1|TRBV7-3|.|TRBD2
TGTGCCAGCAGCCCCCGGGGGGGCTCCTACAATGAGCAGTTCTTC
CASSPRGGSYNEQFF
>TRBJ2-7|TRBV4-1|few|TRBD2
TGCGCCAGCAGCCAAGATCTCGGGAGGGACGAGCAGTACTTC
CASSQDLGRDEQYF
>TRBJ2-1|TRBV4-1|.|TRBD1
TGCGCCAGCAGCCAAGCCGCGGGACAGGGACCCTACAATGAGCAGTTCTTC
CASSQAAGQGPYNEQFF
>TRBJ2-1|TRBV29-1|few|.
TGCAGCGGTAGCGGCTCCTACAATGAGCAGTTCTTC
CSGSGSYNEQFF
>TRBJ1-4|TRBV25-1|few|.
TGTGCCAGCAGTCCTGAAGCAGGGGTTGAAAAACTGTTTTTT
CASSPEAGVEKLFF
>TRBJ2-5|TRBV9|.|TRBD2
TGTGCCAGCAGCTTTGGGACTAGCGGGCTGGCGAAAGAGACCCAGTACTTC
CASSFGTSGLAKETQYF
>TRBJ2-1|TRBV7-6|.|TRBD2
TGTGCCAGCAGCACCACTAGCGGAGGGTACAATGAGCAGTTCTTC
CASSTTSGGYNEQFF
>TRBJ2-1|TRBV6-1|.|TRBD2
TGTGCCAGCACGAAGCGGGAGACCTACAATGAGCAGTTCTTC
CASTKRETYNEQFF
>TRBJ2-7|TRBV5-1|.|.
TGCGCCAGCAGAGGGAGTTCCTACGAGCAGTACTTC
CASRGSSYEQYF
>TRBJ2-1|TRBV9|.|TRBD2
TGTGCCAGCAGCCCGGGGACTAGCGGGTTCTACAATGAGCAGTTCTTC
CASSPGTSGFYNEQFF
>TRBJ1-6|TRBV5-1|.|.
TGCGCCAGCAGTTCCCTTTCCAATTCACCCCTCCACTTT
CASSSLSNSPLHF
>TRBJ1-3|TRBV29-1|.|.
TGCAGCGTTGCCCGGGGAGAGGGAAACACCATATATTTT
CSVARGEGNTIYF
>TRBJ1-6|TRBV7-3|.|TRBD1
TGTGCCAGCAGCTCACACCATACAGGGGATTCACCCCTCCACTTT
CASSSHHTGDSPLHF